This is a list of T cell receptor beta chains from one sample in a study of T-cell memory formation after mild COVID-19. TCRdb independently ran MiXCR on the 5' RACE reads; one entry per CDR3 protein. Here the sample spans about 320,000 distinct CDR3 sequences, over 11% being singletons. Sequenced material: PBMCs or a T cell subset sorted from them (not recorded which). The receptors here all came from a man aged 18 to 30 who had mild COVID-19 (a few samples of this study predate the infection). Cell type and time point are not known. CDR3s include the opening cysteine and the closing phenylalanine or tryptophan. The order of the fields is V gene, J gene, clone size, D gene, CDR3 protein, CDR3 DNA. The D gene is left open where the match is weak. Clone size is stated in some rows and not others, as once, few, many or a class when expanded.

TRBV6-2/TRBV6-3	TRBJ1-2	many	TRBD1	CASSYGTDYGYTF	TGTGCCAGCAGTTACGGGACAGACTATGGCTACACCTTC
TRBV20-1	TRBJ2-4	few	TRBD2	CSAFRSGGAGNIQYF	TGCAGTGCTTTCCGAAGCGGGGGGGCCGGAAACATTCAGTACTTC
TRBV4-1	TRBJ2-3	NA	TRBD2	CASSPSRGRERTDTQYF	TGCGCCAGCAGCCCCAGCCGGGGGAGGGAAAGGACAGATACGCAGTATTTT
TRBV5-5	TRBJ2-6	many	TRBD1	CASSFTGGPGANVLTF	TGTGCCAGCAGTTTTACAGGGGGGCCTGGGGCCAACGTCCTGACTTTC
TRBV5-6	TRBJ2-1	NA	TRBD1	CASSSRDRRYNEQFF	TGTGCCAGCAGCTCCCGGGACAGGAGGTACAATGAGCAGTTCTTC
TRBV29-1	TRBJ1-5	NA	TRBD1	CSAHARVEDRGSITSNQPQHF	TGCAGCGCCCACGCCCGGGTCGAGGACAGGGGGTCCATCACCAGCAATCAGCCCCAGCATTTT
TRBV11-2	TRBJ2-1	NA	NA	CASSDSIHEQFF	TGTGCCAGCAGCGATAGTATTCATGAGCAGTTCTTC
TRBV7-6	TRBJ2-5	NA	NA	CASSLDGPPTGTQYF	TGTGCCAGCAGCTTAGACGGCCCACCGACCGGGACCCAGTACTTC
TRBV12-3/TRBV12-4	TRBJ2-3	many	NA	CASSLSGPRTDTQYF	TGTGCCAGCAGTTTGAGTGGGCCACGCACAGATACGCAGTATTTT
TRBV6-1	TRBJ2-1	many	NA	CASSGNRRGSYNEQFF	TGTGCCAGCAGTGGAAACCGAAGGGGCTCCTACAATGAGCAGTTCTTC
TRBV20-1	TRBJ2-1	NA	NA	CSARTAGSYNEQFF	TGCAGTGCTAGGACAGCCGGTTCCTACAATGAGCAGTTCTTC
TRBV3-1	TRBJ2-4	NA	NA	CASSHPLGVKNIQYF	TGTGCCAGCAGCCACCCCCTCGGGGTCAAAAACATTCAGTACTTC
TRBV2	TRBJ2-4	many	NA	CASSEDGAAKNIQYF	TGTGCCAGCAGTGAGGATGGGGCAGCCAAAAACATTCAGTACTTC
TRBV29-1	TRBJ1-1	NA	NA	CSVGEDAGGTEAFF	TGCAGCGTTGGGGAAGACGCTGGGGGCACTGAAGCTTTCTTT
TRBV6-5	TRBJ1-3	many	NA	CASSYNPGNTIYF	TGTGCCAGCAGTTATAACCCAGGAAACACCATATATTTT
TRBV6-5	TRBJ2-2	NA	NA	CASSYLFETTLPGELFF	TGTGCCAGCAGTTATCTGTTCGAGACAACTCTCCCCGGGGAGCTGTTTTTT
TRBV5-1	TRBJ1-5	NA	NA	CASSYSDPSNQPQHF	TGCGCCAGCAGCTATTCAGACCCTAGCAATCAGCCCCAGCATTTT
TRBV29-1	TRBJ2-3	few	NA	CSGLGGTDTQYF	TGCAGCGGGCTGGGCGGCACAGATACGCAGTATTTT